A single T cell receptor (beta chain) is shown here with its context. Antigen: not known. The CDR3 length is 9 residues. With 4 bases removed from V and 7 bases from J, the gap between germline ends came to 2 bases. Looked up from germline, CDR1 is DFQATT and CDR2 is SNEGSKA (reference sequence). With 32 V and 13 J primers, multiplex PCR amplified the TCR beta CDR3. Each CDR3 protein is one row after TCRdb ran MiXCR on the multiplex PCR reads. The sample contains about 3,300 distinct CDR3 sequences, 25% to 35% of which appear only once. Per sample, approximately 570 ng of bulk tumor genomic DNA was the template used. Surgeons took several biopsies per primary tumor, spaced far apart, during surgery. The study enrolled patients with untreated, newly diagnosed non-small cell lung cancer who underwent curative surgery. These data belong to a study of immune heterogeneity within non-small cell lung tumors. General study findings and limits: Recurring identical dominant CDR3 beta clonotypes were observed across tumor sites within a patient, together with site-unique high-frequency clones.

This receptor was taken from a man between 60 and 75 years old with non-small cell lung cancer. The sequencing input was lung tumor tissue. The gene calls are TRBV20-1 and TRBJ2-1, with unresolved D. In nucleotides, the CDR3 is TGCAGTGCTAATAATGAGCAGTTCTTC. Its translation: CSANNEQFF.